These T cell receptor beta chains were read from a single sample in a study of identifying expanded T cells in peripheral blood. Only in-frame clones appear in the TCRdb table, and some are missing; sequencing was by immunoSEQ multiplex PCR. The repertoire holds around 90,000 clones, with roughly 88% as singletons. Specimen: blood. All receptors derive from a person aged 18 to 70 in good health. Each CDR3 is given with its conserved first and last residue. The order of the fields is CDR3 DNA, CDR3 protein, D gene, J gene, V gene, clone size. The D gene is left open where the match is weak. A clone size is listed for some rows: how often the clone was seen (once, few, many), or a class if it is expanded.

TGTGCCAGCAGCCCAACAAGGGGGGCCACTGAAGCTTTCTTT | CASSPTRGATEAFF | - | TRBJ1-1 | TRBV7-2 | -
TGTGCCAGCAGCCTCAGGGTCGGGGGAGTACTCTACGAGCAGTACTTC | CASSLRVGGVLYEQYF | - | TRBJ2-7 | TRBV7-2 | -
TGTGCCAGCAGCACAACGTCTCGGTCTAGCGGCTCCTACAATGAGCAGTTCTTC | CASSTTSRSSGSYNEQFF | TRBD2 | TRBJ2-1 | TRBV28 | -
TGCGCCAGCAGCCCGGGACTAGTGAACACCGGGGAGCTGTTTTTT | CASSPGLVNTGELFF | TRBD2 | TRBJ2-2 | TRBV5-1 | -
TGTGCCAGCAGCTCCGAAGGGTATTCAACAGATACGCAGTATTTT | CASSSEGYSTDTQYF | - | TRBJ2-3 | TRBV7-2 | -
TGTGCCGTACCCAAGGACGGGACTAATGAAAAACTGTTTTTT | CAVPKDGTNEKLFF | - | TRBJ1-4 | TRBV28 | -
TGTGCCAGTAGCCCGGGGACTCCCAATTATCTCGAGCAGTACTTC | CASSPGTPNYLEQYF | - | TRBJ2-7 | TRBV19 | -
TGTGCCAGCAGTCCATCCTATACCCGGACAGGGTTCCCCGGGGAGCTGTTTTTT | CASSPSYTRTGFPGELFF | TRBD1 | TRBJ2-2 | TRBV6-4 | -
TGTGCCAGCAGTCTTAGCGGGGGCCCCCAAGAGACCCAGTACTTC | CASSLSGGPQETQYF | TRBD2 | TRBJ2-5 | TRBV7-9 | -
TGTGCCTGGGGAAACCGGGAGACCCAGTACTTC | CAWGNRETQYF | - | TRBJ2-5 | TRBV30 | -
TGTGCCAGCAGCCCTCAACAGGGCTGGGAGCAGTTCTTC | CASSPQQGWEQFF | - | TRBJ2-1 | TRBV7-3 | -
TGCAGCGTTGGGGAAGCGGGTGGCAATTCACCCCTCCACTTT | CSVGEAGGNSPLHF | - | TRBJ1-6 | TRBV29-1 | few
TGTGCCATCAGTGAGTCGAATAAAGGGGTGAACACTGAAGCTTTCTTT | CAISESNKGVNTEAFF | - | TRBJ1-1 | TRBV10-3 | -
TGTGCCAGCATTCCCCCGTCCCGGGGCGACTATGGCTACACCTTC | CASIPPSRGDYGYTF | - | TRBJ1-2 | TRBV28 | -
TGTGCCAGCAGTTTACTACGGCCGAACTATGGCTACACCTTC | CASSLLRPNYGYTF | - | TRBJ1-2 | TRBV28 | -
TGTGCCAGCAGCCCCGGGGGCACAAACTATGGCTACACCTTC | CASSPGGTNYGYTF | - | TRBJ1-2 | TRBV6-5 | -
TGTGCCAGCATAAACTCACAGAAACAAGAGACCCAGTACTTC | CASINSQKQETQYF | - | TRBJ2-5 | TRBV27 | -
TGCGCCAGCAGCTCGGGACCACAAGAGACCCAGTACTTC | CASSSGPQETQYF | - | TRBJ2-5 | TRBV5-1 | -
TGCGCCAGCAGCTTGATAGGAGACAGGAAGGCCGGGGAGCTGTTTTTT | CASSLIGDRKAGELFF | - | TRBJ2-2 | TRBV5-1 | -
TGTGCCAGCAGCATCGGGACAGGACAAGAGACCCAGTACTTC | CASSIGTGQETQYF | TRBD1 | TRBJ2-5 | TRBV7-3 | -
TGTGCCAGCAGCCGGGACAGGAACACTGAAGCTTTCTTT | CASSRDRNTEAFF | TRBD1 | TRBJ1-1 | TRBV5-4 | -
TGTGCCAGCAGCGAAACCCCAGCCGGACAGGGGGGTATCCAAGAGACCCAGTACTTC | CASSETPAGQGGIQETQYF | TRBD1 | TRBJ2-5 | TRBV9 | -
TGTGCCACACGGGCCGGTGGCTCTGGAAACACCATATATTTT | CATRAGGSGNTIYF | - | TRBJ1-3 | TRBV5-4 | few
TGTGCCAGCAGTCCCGTTCTGAGGTGGGGGGATCGGAACACTGAAGCTTTCTTT | CASSPVLRWGDRNTEAFF | - | TRBJ1-1 | TRBV27 | -
TGTGCCAGCAGCTTCGGGACTAGCGGCGAGTACGAGCAGTACTTC | CASSFGTSGEYEQYF | TRBD2 | TRBJ2-7 | TRBV7-8 | -
TGCGCCAGCAGCCTGACACCGGGACAGGGGGCCTTCGGGGAGCTGTTTTTT | CASSLTPGQGAFGELFF | TRBD1 | TRBJ2-2 | TRBV4-1 | -
TGTGCCAGTCGACGGGGCGTAAGCACAGATACGCAGTATTTT | CASRRGVSTDTQYF | - | TRBJ2-3 | TRBV27 | -
TGTGCCAGCAGCCAAGTGGGCGGGGACGAGCAGTACTTC | CASSQVGGDEQYF | - | TRBJ2-7 | TRBV4-2 | -
TGTGCCAGCACCCCACGGGACCGACATGAGCAGTTCTTC | CASTPRDRHEQFF | - | TRBJ2-1 | TRBV6-6 | -
TGTGCCAGCAGGTCCTACCCGGGTGGGGAGCAGTACTTC | CASRSYPGGEQYF | - | TRBJ2-5 | TRBV28 | -
TGTGCCAGCAGTTTATACACAGGGACGGTCAGGACTGAAGCTTTCTTT | CASSLYTGTVRTEAFF | - | TRBJ1-1 | TRBV27 | -
TGTGCCAGCAGCGCAGGACTAGCGGGAGCATATGAGCAGTTCTTC | CASSAGLAGAYEQFF | TRBD2 | TRBJ2-1 | TRBV11-3 | -
TGTGCCAGCTCACCTACGAGGGGGAGCACAGATACGCAGTATTTT | CASSPTRGSTDTQYF | - | TRBJ2-3 | TRBV18 | -
TGTGCCAGCAGCCCCGGACTAGCGGGAGATCGGACCGGGGAGCTGTTTTTT | CASSPGLAGDRTGELFF | TRBD2 | TRBJ2-2 | TRBV7-2 | -
TGTGCCAGCAGTGAAGCGACATATAGCAATCAGCCCCAGCATTTT | CASSEATYSNQPQHF | - | TRBJ1-5 | TRBV6-1 | -
TGTGCCAGCAGCTCGGGACAGGGGCTAAACTACGAGCAGTACTTC | CASSSGQGLNYEQYF | TRBD1 | TRBJ2-7 | TRBV11-2 | -
TGTGCCAGCAGCCCCGGGACTAGTGCATCTGAGCAGTTCTTC | CASSPGTSASEQFF | TRBD2 | TRBJ2-1 | TRBV27 | -
TGCAGTGAGACAGTACAAGAGACCCAGTACTTC | CSETVQETQYF | - | TRBJ2-5 | TRBV20-1 | -